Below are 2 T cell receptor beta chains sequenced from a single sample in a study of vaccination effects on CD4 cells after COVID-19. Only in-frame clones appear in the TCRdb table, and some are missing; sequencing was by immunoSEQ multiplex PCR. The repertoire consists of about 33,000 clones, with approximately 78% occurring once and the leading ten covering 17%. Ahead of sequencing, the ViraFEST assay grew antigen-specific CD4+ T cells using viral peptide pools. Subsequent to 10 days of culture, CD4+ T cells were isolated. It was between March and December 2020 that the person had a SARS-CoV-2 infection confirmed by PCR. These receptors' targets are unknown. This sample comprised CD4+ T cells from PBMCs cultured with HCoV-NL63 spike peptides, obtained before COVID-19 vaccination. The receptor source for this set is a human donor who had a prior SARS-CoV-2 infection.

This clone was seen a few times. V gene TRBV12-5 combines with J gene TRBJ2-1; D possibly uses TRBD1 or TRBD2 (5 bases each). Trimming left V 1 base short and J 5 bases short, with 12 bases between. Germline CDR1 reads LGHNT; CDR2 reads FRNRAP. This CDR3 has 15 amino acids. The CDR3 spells CASGLALGVHNEQFF. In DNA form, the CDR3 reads TGTGCTAGTGGTTTGGCTTTGGGGGTCCACAATGAGCAGTTCTTC.

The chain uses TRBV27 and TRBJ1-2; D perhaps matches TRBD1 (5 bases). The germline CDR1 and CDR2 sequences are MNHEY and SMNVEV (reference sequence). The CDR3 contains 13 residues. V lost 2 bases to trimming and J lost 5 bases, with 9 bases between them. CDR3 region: CASSLGGGYGYTF. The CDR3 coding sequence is TGTGCCAGCAGTTTAGGGGGTGGGTATGGCTACACCTTC.